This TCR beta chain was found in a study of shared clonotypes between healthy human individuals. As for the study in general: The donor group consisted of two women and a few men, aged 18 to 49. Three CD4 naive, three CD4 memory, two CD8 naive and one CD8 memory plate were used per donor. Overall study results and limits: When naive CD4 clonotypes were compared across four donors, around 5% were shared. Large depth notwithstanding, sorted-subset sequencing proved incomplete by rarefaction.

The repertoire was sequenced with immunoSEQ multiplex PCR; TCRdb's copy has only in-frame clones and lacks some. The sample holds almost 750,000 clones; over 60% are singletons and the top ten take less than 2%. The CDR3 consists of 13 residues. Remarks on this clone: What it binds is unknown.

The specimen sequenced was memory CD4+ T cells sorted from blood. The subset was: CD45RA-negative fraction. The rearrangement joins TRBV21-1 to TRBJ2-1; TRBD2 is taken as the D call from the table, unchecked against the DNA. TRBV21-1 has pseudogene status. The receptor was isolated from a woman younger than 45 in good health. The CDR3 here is CASSKERVNEQFF. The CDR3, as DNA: TGTGCCAGCAGCAAAGAACGAGTGAATGAGCAGTTCTTC.